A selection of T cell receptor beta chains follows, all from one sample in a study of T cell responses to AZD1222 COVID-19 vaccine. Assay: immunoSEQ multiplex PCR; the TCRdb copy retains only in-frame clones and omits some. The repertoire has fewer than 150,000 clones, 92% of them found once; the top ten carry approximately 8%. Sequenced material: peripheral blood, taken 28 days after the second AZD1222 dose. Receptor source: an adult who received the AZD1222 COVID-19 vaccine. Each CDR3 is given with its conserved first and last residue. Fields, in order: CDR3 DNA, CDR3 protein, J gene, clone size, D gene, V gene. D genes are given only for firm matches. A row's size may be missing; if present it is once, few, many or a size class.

DNA: TGTGCCAGCAGCCAAGATGGAGTAGGGCCCACCGGGGAGCTGTTTTTT; CDR3: CASSQDGVGPTGELFF; J: TRBJ2-2; size: -; D: -; V: TRBV4-2
DNA: TGTGCCAGCAGCCAAGACCCGCGGGAGGGCGGGACCGGGGAGCTGTTTTTT; CDR3: CASSQDPREGGTGELFF; J: TRBJ2-2; size: -; D: TRBD2; V: TRBV3-1/TRBV3-2
DNA: TGTGCCAGTAGTATAGCGGGAAGGGTGGATACGCAGTATTTT; CDR3: CASSIAGRVDTQYF; J: TRBJ2-3; size: -; D: -; V: TRBV19
DNA: TGTGCCAGCAGCCGTATGGACACCCCACAAGAGACCCAGTACTTC; CDR3: CASSRMDTPQETQYF; J: TRBJ2-5; size: -; D: -; V: TRBV7-6
DNA: TGTGCCGCACAATGGGGGGCGGGAAACACTGAAGCTTTCTTT; CDR3: CAAQWGAGNTEAFF; J: TRBJ1-1; size: -; D: -; V: TRBV6-5
DNA: TGTGCCAGCGGCAAAACGGAGGGAGAGCAGTACTTC; CDR3: CASGKTEGEQYF; J: TRBJ2-7; size: -; D: -; V: TRBV6-5
DNA: TGCGCCAGCAGCTTGGCCCGGCAGGAGAGCTCCTATAATTCACCCCTCCACTTT; CDR3: CASSLARQESSYNSPLHF; J: TRBJ1-6; size: -; D: -; V: TRBV5-1
DNA: TGTGCCAGCAGCCAAGAGACGGTGGTGGGGGGTTCAGGAAACACCATATATTTT; CDR3: CASSQETVVGGSGNTIYF; J: TRBJ1-3; size: -; D: -; V: TRBV4-2
DNA: TGCGCCAGCAGTCCCGGGACAGGTCTCGGCTACACCTTC; CDR3: CASSPGTGLGYTF; J: TRBJ1-2; size: -; D: TRBD1; V: TRBV10-1
DNA: TGTGCCAGCAGTTTATCTCAGGGAAGAGGCTATGGCTACACCTTC; CDR3: CASSLSQGRGYGYTF; J: TRBJ1-2; size: -; D: -; V: TRBV28
DNA: TGTGCCAGCAGCTTAAGAACGGGCACTGAAGCTTTCTTT; CDR3: CASSLRTGTEAFF; J: TRBJ1-1; size: -; D: -; V: TRBV7-2
DNA: TGTGCCAGTAGTATAGGTCCCGATCCTAACTATGGCTACACCTTC; CDR3: CASSIGPDPNYGYTF; J: TRBJ1-2; size: -; D: -; V: TRBV19
DNA: TGTGCCAGCAGCAAGTTAAGACATAACTTATACAATGAGCAGTTCTTC; CDR3: CASSKLRHNLYNEQFF; J: TRBJ2-1; size: -; D: -; V: TRBV21-1
DNA: TGTGCCAGCAGCGACACAGGGTCTGGAAACACCATATATTTT; CDR3: CASSDTGSGNTIYF; J: TRBJ1-3; size: once; D: -; V: TRBV5-4
DNA: TGTGCCAGCAGCCTTCGACTAGCGGGAGTTGGAGTGACAGATACGCAGTATTTT; CDR3: CASSLRLAGVGVTDTQYF; J: TRBJ2-3; size: -; D: TRBD2; V: TRBV7-9
DNA: TGTGCCAGCCTTAGTGACTCCTACGAGCAGTACTTC; CDR3: CASLSDSYEQYF; J: TRBJ2-7; size: -; D: -; V: TRBV28
DNA: TGTGCCAGCAGACGCGTCAGGGATGGCAATCAGCCCCAGCATTTT; CDR3: CASRRVRDGNQPQHF; J: TRBJ1-5; size: -; D: -; V: TRBV6-5
DNA: TGTGCCAGCAGTCGGACCCTCGGGGGGTACGAGCAGTACTTC; CDR3: CASSRTLGGYEQYF; J: TRBJ2-7; size: once; D: TRBD2; V: TRBV28
DNA: TGCAGTGCTAATGACAGAACCTCTGGAAACACCATATATTTT; CDR3: CSANDRTSGNTIYF; J: TRBJ1-3; size: -; D: -; V: TRBV20-1
DNA: TGTGCCACCAGCTGGGGAAACAGGGGCTCGACCCATGGCTACACCTTC; CDR3: CATSWGNRGSTHGYTF; J: TRBJ1-2; size: -; D: TRBD1; V: TRBV15
DNA: TGTGCCAGCAGCTTATCCCTCTACGAGCAGTACTTC; CDR3: CASSLSLYEQYF; J: TRBJ2-7; size: -; D: -; V: TRBV7-8
DNA: TGTGCCATCAGTGAATACTCGGGACACGTGGAGACCCAGTACTTC; CDR3: CAISEYSGHVETQYF; J: TRBJ2-5; size: -; D: -; V: TRBV10-3
DNA: TGTGCCAGCAGCTTACTCGAAAACTACAGAAACACCATATATTTT; CDR3: CASSLLENYRNTIYF; J: TRBJ1-3; size: -; D: -; V: TRBV5-4
DNA: TGTGCTAGTGCCCAGGGGTCTCCCGGGGAGCTGTTTTTT; CDR3: CASAQGSPGELFF; J: TRBJ2-2; size: -; D: -; V: TRBV12-5